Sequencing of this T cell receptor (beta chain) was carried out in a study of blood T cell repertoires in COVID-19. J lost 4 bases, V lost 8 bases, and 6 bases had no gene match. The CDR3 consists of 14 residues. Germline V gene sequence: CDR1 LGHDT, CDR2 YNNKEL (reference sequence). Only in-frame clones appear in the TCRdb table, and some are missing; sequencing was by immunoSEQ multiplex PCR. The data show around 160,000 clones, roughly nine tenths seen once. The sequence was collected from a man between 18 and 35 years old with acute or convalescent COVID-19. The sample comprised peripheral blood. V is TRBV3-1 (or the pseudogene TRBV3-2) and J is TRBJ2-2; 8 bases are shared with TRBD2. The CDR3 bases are TGTGCCAGCTCCTTCCTAGCGGGCACCGGGGAGCTGTTTTTT. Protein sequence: CASSFLAGTGELFF.